The 2 T cell receptor beta chains below all came from one sample that was sequenced in a study of shared clonotypes between healthy human individuals. The repertoire was sequenced with immunoSEQ multiplex PCR; TCRdb's copy has only in-frame clones and lacks some. The sample lists some 510,000 clones, 79% occurring once. The source material was PBMCs. The receptors were sampled from a woman between 40 and 50 years old in good health. Some clones in this sample may be carry-over from other donors' samples.

The chain couples TRBV7-2 to TRBJ2-1; TRBD2 matches 11 bases. V gave up 5 bases and J gave up 7 bases; unmatched junction bases: 16. The CDR3 extends over 18 amino acids. Germline CDR1 reads SGHTA; CDR2 reads FQGNSA. CDR3 DNA sequence: TGTGCCAGCAGCCCTTATCCCTCCTATAGCGGGAGGGCGAATGAGCAGTTCTTC. Amino acids: CASSPYPSYSGRANEQFF.

The chain couples TRBV4-1 to TRBJ1-5; 8 positions match TRBD1. There are 18 residues in the CDR3. The V segment lost 5 bases and the J segment 6 bases; nucleotides outside the gene matches: 18. The germline gives CDR1 MGHRA, CDR2 YSYEKL. Here the CDR3 reads CASSDVGRRTGSSQPQHF. As DNA, the CDR3 is TGCGCCAGCAGCGACGTAGGACGACGGACAGGGAGTAGTCAGCCCCAGCATTTT.